Listed below are T cell receptor beta chains from one sample, sequenced in a study of long-term antiretroviral therapy in people with HIV. TCRdb keeps only in-frame clones here, not all; method: immunoSEQ multiplex PCR. The sample lists some 7,800 clones; approximately 81% were seen once. The specimen comprised unsorted PBMCs, sampled 2.5 to 2.6 years before starting antiretroviral therapy. All receptors come from a middle-aged man with HIV. Each CDR3 is given with its conserved first and last residue. Fields, in order: V gene, clone size, CDR3 protein. A clone size is listed for some rows: how often the clone was seen (once, few, many), or a class if it is expanded.

>TRBV11-2|-
CASSSFPSPLHF
>TRBV18|-
CASTAFPSGGTYEQYF
>TRBV28|few
CASNSRDRNSYEQYF
>TRBV6-6|-
CASSFGINNEQFF
>TRBV27|-
CASNPTGTGIPEAFF
>TRBV6-5|-
CASSSPYTEAFF
>TRBV30|-
CAWSDTGPRQPQHF
>TRBV10-2|-
CASSEPRDRNTDTQYF
>TRBV7-2|-
CASSSGQGFYNEQFF
>TRBV4-1|-
CASSQSRTATYNSPLHF
>TRBV7-8|-
CASSSQTVSNQPQHF
>TRBV5-1|-
CASSLAGVTYEQYF
>TRBV11-2|-
CASSLDQGDTEAFF
>TRBV6-5|-
CASKSGQTNEKLFF
>TRBV21-1|-
CASSKVVWGANEKLFF
>TRBV2|-
CASRRGSYEQYF
>TRBV18|-
CASSPDRHRTGELFF
>TRBV10-1|once
CASSESGTYEQYF
>TRBV15|-
CATSRGDASSYEQYF
>TRBV10-3|once
CAISESPGEAEKLFF
>TRBV7-6|-
CASSLGGSDTQYF
>TRBV6-5|-
CASRPGTGDYEQYF